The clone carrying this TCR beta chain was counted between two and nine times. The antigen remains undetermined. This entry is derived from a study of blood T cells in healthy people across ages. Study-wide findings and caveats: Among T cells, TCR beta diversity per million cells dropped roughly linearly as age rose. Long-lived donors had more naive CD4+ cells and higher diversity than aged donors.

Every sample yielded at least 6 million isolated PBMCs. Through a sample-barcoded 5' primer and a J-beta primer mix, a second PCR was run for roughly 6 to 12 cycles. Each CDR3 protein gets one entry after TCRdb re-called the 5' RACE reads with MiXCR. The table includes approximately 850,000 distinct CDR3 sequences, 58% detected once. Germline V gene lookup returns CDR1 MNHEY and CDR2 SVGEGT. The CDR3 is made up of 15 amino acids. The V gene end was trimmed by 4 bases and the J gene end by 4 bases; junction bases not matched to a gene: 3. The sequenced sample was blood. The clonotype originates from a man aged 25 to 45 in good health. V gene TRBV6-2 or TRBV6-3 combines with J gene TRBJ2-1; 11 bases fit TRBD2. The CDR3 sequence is CASSLRLAGYNEQFF. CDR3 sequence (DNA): TGTGCCAGCAGTTTAAGACTAGCGGGATACAATGAGCAGTTCTTC.